Listed here are 19 T cell receptor beta chains from one sample, sequenced in a study of blood T cell repertoires in COVID-19. Profiled with immunoSEQ multiplex PCR; TCRdb holds only in-frame clones, not every one. Counted here are about 140,000 clones, about 79% occurring once; the ten biggest clones make up roughly a tenth. Sequencing was carried out using peripheral blood. The source of these receptors is a man aged 60 to 75 with active or convalescent COVID-19.

This chain uses TRBV27 with TRBJ2-3; the D gene is possibly TRBD1 (7 bases). V lost 4 bases, J lost 7 bases, and 15 bases lay in between. CDR3 length: 14 residues. Germline V gene lookup returns CDR1 MNHEY and CDR2 SMNVEV (reference sequence). CDR3 in amino acids: CASSYRQGGNTQYF. Here the CDR3 DNA reads TGTGCCAGCAGTTACCGACAGGGAGGTAATACGCAGTATTTT.

In DNA, the CDR3 is TGTGCCAGCAGTGCAACAGGGACCCCTTCGTACAATGAGCAGTTCTTC. This gives the protein CASSATGTPSYNEQFF. This chain links TRBV25-1 with TRBJ2-1, with D tentatively TRBD1 (6 bases). The CDR3 totals 16 residues. The germline V gene encodes CDR1 MGHDK and CDR2 SYGVNS. Trimming removed 4 bases at V and 4 bases at J, with 17 bases between.

V usage is TRBV12-3 or TRBV12-4 and J usage is TRBJ2-1, with no clear D. The CDR3 covers 12 residues. V gave up 3 bases and J gave up 5 bases, with 5 bases separating them. The CDR3 sequence is CASSFRNNEQFF. In DNA, the CDR3 is TGTGCCAGCAGTTTCAGGAACAATGAGCAGTTCTTC.

This clone showed up just once. V usage is TRBV7-2 and J usage is TRBJ2-3; D is unclear. Germline CDR1 SGHTA, CDR2 FQGNSA. Deletions cut 5 bases from V and 2 bases from J, with 11 bases between. The CDR3 has 14 amino acids. CDR3 sequence reads: CASSLSSPTDTQYF. The CDR3 coding sequence is TGTGCCAGCAGCCTCAGTTCACCCACAGATACGCAGTATTTT.

This chain uses TRBV14 with TRBJ1-2; TRBD1 is a possible D gene (5 bases). V lost 0 bases, J lost 8 bases, and 10 bases lay in between. Per the germline V gene, CDR1 is SGHDN and CDR2 is FVKESK. CDR3 length: 13 residues. The CDR3 sequence is CASSQDSGNGYTF. The CDR3 coding sequence is TGTGCCAGCAGCCAAGATTCAGGGAACGGCTACACCTTC. Together with reference TRBV14 and TRBJ1-2, the CDR3 gives the full variable domain: EAGVTQFPSHSVIEKGQTVTLRCDPISGHDNLYWYRRVMGKEIKFLLHFVKESKQDESGMPNNRFLAERTGGTYSTLKVQPAELEDSGVYFCASSQDSGNGYTFGSGTRLTVV.

The V and J genes are TRBV19 and TRBJ2-7; 7 bases are shared with TRBD2. The CDR3 has 13 residues. Germline lookup yields CDR1 LNHDA and CDR2 SQIVND (reference sequence). J was trimmed by 2 bases and V by 7 bases; bases with no gene match: 5. The CDR3 DNA reads TGTGCCAGTATTCCTAGCGGCACCTACGAGCAGTACGTC. As protein: CASIPSGTYEQYV.

The V call is TRBV11-2, the J call TRBJ2-5; TRBD1 matches at 7 bases. This CDR3 spans 14 amino acids. Germline trimming cut 5 bases from V and 1 base from J; bases unmatched to any gene: 4. The germline V gene encodes CDR1 SGHAT and CDR2 FQNNGV. CDR3 nucleotides: TGTGCCAGCAGCAAGGGACAGCTCCAAGAGACCCAGTACTTC. As protein: CASSKGQLQETQYF.

The chain recombines TRBV5-4 with TRBJ2-5; 11 nucleotides align to TRBD2. This CDR3 region has 16 residues. The germline V gene has CDR1 SGHNT and CDR2 YYREEE (reference sequence). V shed 2 bases and J 5 bases; nucleotides not matched to a gene: 8. Here the CDR3 DNA reads TGTGCCAGCAGCTTTGCTAGCGGGGGGCCGCGGGAGACCCAGTACTTC. Protein sequence: CASSFASGGPRETQYF. The variable domain in full, completed from reference TRBV5-4 and TRBJ2-5, reads ETGVTQSPTHLIKTRGQQVTLRCSSQSGHNTVSWYQQALGQGPQFIFQYYREEENGRGNFPPRFSGLQFPNYSSELNVNALELDDSALYLCASSFASGGPRETQYFGPGTRLLVL.

The chain combines TRBV23-1 with TRBJ2-5; 8 bases align to TRBD1. TRBV23-1 is an ORF for which the function is uncertain. The V gene end was trimmed by 3 bases and the J gene end by 4 bases; junction bases not matched to a gene: 7. The CDR3 has 15 amino acids. The CDR3 loop reads CASSQQGAMGETQYF. CDR3 DNA: TGCGCCAGCAGTCAGCAGGGGGCGATGGGAGAGACCCAGTACTTC.

The chain recombines TRBV9 with TRBJ1-1; 8 bases agree with TRBD1. V lost 3 bases, J lost 6 bases, and 1 base stayed unmatched. Germline V lookup: CDR1 SGDLS, CDR2 YYNGEE. The CDR3 is 12 residues long. This chain's CDR3 is CASSGTGPEAFF. CDR3 bases: TGTGCCAGCAGCGGGACAGGGCCTGAAGCTTTCTTT.

This clone came up a few times. This chain uses TRBV7-2 with TRBJ1-3; TRBD1 aligns across 7 bases. The CDR3 spans 17 residues. Germline V gene sequence: CDR1 SGHTA, CDR2 FQGNSA. V was pared by 4 bases and J by 0 bases, with 9 bases of the junction left unmatched. The CDR3, as DNA: TGTGCCAGCAGCTCGCATATCGGACAGGTCTCTGGAAACACCATATATTTT. It specifies CASSSHIGQVSGNTIYF.

V usage is TRBV7-8 and J usage is TRBJ1-5; TRBD1 is a possible D gene (6 bases). V lost 2 bases to trimming and J lost 1 base, with 9 bases between them. CDR1 and CDR2 from the germline V gene are SGHVS and FQNEAQ. The CDR3 consists of 15 residues. CDR3 amino acids: CASSLLGQSNQPQHF. DNA for the CDR3: TGTGCCAGCAGCTTACTCGGACAGAGCAATCAGCCCCAGCATTTT.

The chain links TRBV5-1 to TRBJ2-1, with D perhaps matching TRBD2 (5 bases). V shed 4 bases and J shed 9 bases, with 14 bases lying between them. CDR3 size: 13 residues. Per germline, CDR1 SGHRS and CDR2 YFSETQ. This CDR3 reads CASSPGLEGEQFF. The CDR3 DNA reads TGCGCCAGCAGCCCAGGACTCGAGGGTGAGCAGTTCTTC.

This chain uses TRBV14 with TRBJ2-2, with unresolved D. V was cut by 0 bases and J by 6 bases, with 14 bases left in between. CDR3 size: 16 residues. The germline CDR1 and CDR2 sequences are SGHDN and FVKESK. The CDR3 region has the DNA TGTGCCAGCAGCCAAGATTTCATAGAGAGCCCCGGGGAGCTGTTTTTT. The encoded protein is CASSQDFIESPGELFF.

This clone has a handful of counts. The rearrangement joins TRBV6-5 to TRBJ2-1, with 9 bases identical to TRBD2. V shed 2 bases, J shed 7 bases, and the junction held 6 bases outside the gene matches. Germline-derived CDR1 and CDR2 are MNHEY and SVGAGI. This CDR3 spans 15 amino acids. The CDR3 loop reads CASSYGGGARNEQFF. CDR3 DNA sequence: TGTGCCAGCAGTTACGGCGGGGGGGCGAGAAATGAGCAGTTCTTC.

The genes are TRBV6-6 and TRBJ2-1; 14 bases line up with TRBD2. Germline V gene data show CDR1 as MNHNY and CDR2 as SVGAGI (reference sequence). With 5 bases clipped from V and 9 bases from J, the junction kept 15 bases outside the gene matches. The CDR3 loop spans 18 amino acids. The DNA of the CDR3 is TGTGCCAGCAGTCCAGTTAAGGGACTAGCGGGAGTCATGGTTGAGCAGTTCTTC. It specifies CASSPVKGLAGVMVEQFF.

This rearrangement joins TRBV5-6 to TRBJ1-2; possibly TRBD1 for D (5 bases). Deletions cut 5 bases from V and 8 bases from J, with 22 bases between. Germline assignment: CDR1 SGHDT and CDR2 YYEEEE. The CDR3 sequence is 15 residues long. CDR3 sequence reads: CASSSRQIMLRGYTF. CDR3 nucleotides: TGTGCCAGCAGTTCCCGACAGATCATGCTACGCGGCTACACCTTC.

The chain is built from TRBV4-3 and TRBJ1-2; tentative D call: TRBD1 (6 bases). The V gene's germline CDR1 is LGHNA and CDR2 YSLEER. Deletions cut 4 bases from V and 7 bases from J, with 22 bases between. This CDR3 spans 16 amino acids. The chain's CDR3 is CASSPPRGRGLGGYTF. The CDR3, as DNA: TGCGCCAGCAGCCCACCCCGGGGCAGGGGATTAGGTGGCTACACCTTC.

The chain links TRBV10-3 to TRBJ2-7; 9 positions match TRBD2. This CDR3 is built from 15 residues. Germline lookup yields CDR1 ENHRY and CDR2 SYGVKD. The ends lost 4 bases at V and 5 bases at J; junction bases unmatched: 9. CDR3 in DNA: TGTGCCATCAGTGTACAAGCGGGAGGTCCCAACGAGCAGTACGTC. Translation: CAISVQAGGPNEQYV.